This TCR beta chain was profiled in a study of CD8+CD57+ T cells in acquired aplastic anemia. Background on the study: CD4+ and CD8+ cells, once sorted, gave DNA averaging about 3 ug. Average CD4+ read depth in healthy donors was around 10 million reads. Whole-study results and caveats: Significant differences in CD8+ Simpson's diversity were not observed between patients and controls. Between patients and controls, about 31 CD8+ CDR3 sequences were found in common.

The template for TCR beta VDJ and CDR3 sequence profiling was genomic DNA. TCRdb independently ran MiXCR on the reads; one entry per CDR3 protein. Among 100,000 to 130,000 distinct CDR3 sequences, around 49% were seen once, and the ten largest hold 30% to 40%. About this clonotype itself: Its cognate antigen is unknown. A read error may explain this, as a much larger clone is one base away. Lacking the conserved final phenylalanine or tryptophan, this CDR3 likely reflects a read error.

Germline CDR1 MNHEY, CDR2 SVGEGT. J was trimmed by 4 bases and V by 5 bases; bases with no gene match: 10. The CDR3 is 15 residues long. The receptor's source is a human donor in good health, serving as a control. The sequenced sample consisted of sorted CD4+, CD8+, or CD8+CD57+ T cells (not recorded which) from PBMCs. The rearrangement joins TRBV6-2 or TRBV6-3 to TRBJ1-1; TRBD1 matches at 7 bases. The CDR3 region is CASSIRGGAVTEAFS. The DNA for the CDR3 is TGTGCCAGCAGTATTCGAGGGGGCGCAGTCACTGAAGCTTTCTCT.